The T cell receptor beta chain described here comes from a study of T cells expressing NK-cell markers. CDR3 length: 14 amino acids. Turning to this clonotype: The antigen is undetermined.

The study, taken as a whole, reports: Also leading the CD3+CD56-NKG2C+ fraction in a few donors were these clonotypes. About six donors carried dominant NKG2C+ clonotypes that made up roughly 1.0-7.0% of their CD8+ T cells. Nothing established the HCMV specificity of expanded NKG2C+ T cell clones.

The TCR beta cDNA came from 5'RACE template switching with UMIs. TCRdb processed the 5' RACE reads again and assigns one entry to each CDR3 protein, with no DNA. This table holds 550,000 or so distinct CDR3 sequences. J is TRBJ2-1 and V is TRBV12-3 or TRBV12-4; the TCRdb call, TRBD1, lacks DNA for checking. The sequence came from a man younger than 35 in good health. The sample consisted of blood T cells: a sorted CD56 or NKG2C T cell subset, CD4+ or CD8+ T cells, or bulk PBMC T cells (not recorded which). The CDR3: CASSFAGGWDEQFF.